The 25 T cell receptor beta chains listed next were all sequenced from one sample in a study of CD8+CD57+ T cells in acquired aplastic anemia. Both TCR beta VDJ combination and CDR3 sequence profiling were carried out. Genomic DNA was the template for this profiling. TCRdb fed the reads into MiXCR, producing one record per CDR3 protein. Among 150,000 to 200,000 distinct CDR3 sequences listed, under 70% were seen once. The sequenced material came from sorted CD4+, CD8+, or CD8+CD57+ T cells (not recorded which) from PBMCs. These receptors all come from a human donor with severe aplastic anemia or a healthy control (not recorded which).

About this clonotype itself: Compared with germline, one end of the junction differs, possibly owing to a read error. CDR3 in amino acids: CANSLYRGITDTQYF. CDR3 DNA: TGTGCCAACAGCTTATACAGGGGGATCACAGATACGCAGTATTTT. The rearrangement uses TRBV7-2 and TRBJ2-3; TRBD1 agrees at 8 bases. Germline values: CDR1 SGHTA, CDR2 FQGNSA. The CDR3 has 15 amino acids.

The chain joins TRBV12-3 or TRBV12-4 to TRBJ1-1; 7 nucleotides align to TRBD1. This CDR3 region has 14 residues. Trimming removed 6 bases from V and 3 bases from J; junction bases left unmatched: 7. The CDR3 sequence: CASSPFDRDTEAFF. CDR3 bases: TGTGCCAGCAGCCCCTTTGACAGGGACACTGAAGCTTTCTTT.

This clonotype was detected ten times or more. The gene calls are TRBV5-6 and TRBJ2-7; 9 bases align to TRBD1. V was pared by 3 bases and J by 6 bases, with 10 bases of the junction left unmatched. CDR1 and CDR2 from the germline V gene are SGHDT and YYEEEE. This CDR3 contains 15 residues. DNA for the CDR3: TGTGCCAGCAGCTGGGGGACAGGGTTGGTAGGCGAGCAGTACTTC. Protein product: CASSWGTGLVGEQYF.

This chain connects TRBV5-1 to TRBJ1-1; 8 bases are shared with TRBD1. CDR3 size: 15 residues. Unmatched junction bases numbered 6, after V lost 5 bases and J lost 0 bases. The germline V gene encodes CDR1 SGHRS and CDR2 YFSETQ. This chain's CDR3 is CASRAGTGMNTEAFF. DNA for the CDR3: TGCGCCAGCAGGGCCGGGACAGGTATGAACACTGAAGCTTTCTTT.

The chain uses TRBV2 and TRBJ2-6; D not certain. Germline V lookup: CDR1 SNHLY, CDR2 FYNNEI. The CDR3 is 14 residues long. V was cut by 6 bases and J by 1 base, with 7 bases left in between. The CDR3 spells CASRERSGANVLTF. The CDR3 DNA is TGTGCCAGCAGGGAAAGATCTGGGGCCAACGTCCTGACTTTC.

The chain joins TRBV19 to TRBJ2-3; D unclear. The V gene's germline CDR1 is LNHDA and CDR2 SQIVND (reference sequence). The length of the CDR3 is 15 residues. V was cut by 6 bases and J by 5 bases, with 18 bases left in between. The CDR3 sequence: CASRTTVAARDTQYF. The DNA of the CDR3 is TGTGCCAGTAGAACTACGGTGGCGGCTCGAGATACGCAGTATTTT.

This clonotype was detected ten times or more. The gene calls are TRBV20-1 and TRBJ2-6, with D unclear. The CDR3 loop spans 15 amino acids. The germline V gene encodes CDR1 DFQATT and CDR2 SNEGSKA (reference sequence). Trimming stripped 5 bases from V and 5 bases from J, with 16 bases between. The CDR3 spells CSAYKTDGWANVLTF. In nucleotides, the CDR3 is TGCAGTGCTTACAAGACGGACGGCTGGGCCAACGTCCTGACTTTC.

This chain connects TRBV29-1 to TRBJ1-2; 8 nucleotides align to TRBD1. With 7 bases clipped from V and 3 bases from J, the junction kept 10 bases outside the gene matches. Germline CDR1 reads SQVTM; CDR2 reads ANQGSEA. There are 14 residues in the CDR3. CDR3 sequence: CSAVAQGADYGYTF. In DNA, the CDR3 is TGCAGCGCTGTTGCGCAGGGGGCCGACTATGGCTACACCTTC. Full variable domain (outside the CDR3, taken from reference TRBV29-1 and TRBJ1-2): SAVISQKPSRDICQRGTSLTIQCQVDSQVTMMFWYRQQPGQSLTLIATANQGSEATYESGFVIDKFPISRPNLTFSTLTVSNMSPEDSSIYLCSAVAQGADYGYTFGSGTRLTVV.

This clonotype was observed many times. This chain links TRBV6-5 with TRBJ1-1; D is unclear. Per the germline V gene, CDR1 is MNHEY and CDR2 is SVGAGI. Trimming pared 0 bases from V and 1 base from J, leaving 9 bases between. The CDR3 has 15 residues. The CDR3: CASSYSGQWNTEAFF. The CDR3 DNA is TGTGCCAGCAGTTACTCAGGTCAATGGAACACTGAAGCTTTCTTT.

This chain uses TRBV7-2 with TRBJ1-3; D call uncertain. Trimming took 5 bases from V and 3 from J, leaving 8 bases between them. Germline V gene data show CDR1 as SGHTA and CDR2 as FQGNSA. The CDR3 loop spans 13 amino acids. The CDR3 nucleotides read TGTGCCAGCAGCGAGGACGGTGGAAACACCATATATTTT. Protein sequence: CASSEDGGNTIYF.

This clonotype has ten or more counts. The CDR3 DNA is TGCAGTGCTAGAGAAGGGACAGGGGTGTATCAGCCCCAGCATTTT. Protein: CSAREGTGVYQPQHF. This rearrangement joins TRBV20-1 to TRBJ1-5, with 10 bases that match TRBD1. Germline CDR1 and CDR2: DFQATT and SNEGSKA (reference sequence). The V gene end was trimmed by 0 bases and the J gene end by 5 bases; junction bases not matched to a gene: 4. This CDR3 has 15 amino acids.

This clonotype has only a few counts. V gene TRBV11-2 combines with J gene TRBJ2-7; D unresolved. CDR1 is SGHAT and CDR2 is FQNNGV in the germline V gene. The V end was cut by 0 bases, the J end by 9 bases, with 6 bases between. This CDR3 is built from 11 residues. CDR3 DNA sequence: TGTGCCAGCAGCTTAGAGACGTGGCAGTACTTC. Encoded protein: CASSLETWQYF.

CDR3 amino acids: CASSDLTYTEAFF. The CDR3 DNA sequence: TGTGCCAGCAGCGATCTGACGTACACTGAAGCTTTCTTT. This chain uses TRBV7-2 with TRBJ1-1; D not resolved. V lost 5 bases, J lost 3 bases, and 10 bases lay in between. The CDR3 is 13 residues long. The germline V gene has CDR1 SGHTA and CDR2 FQGNSA.

The chain couples TRBV24-1 to TRBJ1-6; D gene ambiguous. Trimming pared 5 bases from V and 7 bases from J, leaving 8 bases between. The CDR3 sequence is 13 residues long. Germline V gene sequence: CDR1 KGHDR, CDR2 SFDVKD. The CDR3 DNA is TGTGCCACCAGTGCACAGTACAATTCACCCCTCCACTTT. Amino acids: CATSAQYNSPLHF.

The V call is TRBV6-2 or TRBV6-3, the J call TRBJ2-5; TRBD1 or TRBD2 may be the D gene (5 bases each). Germline loops: CDR1 MNHEY, CDR2 SVGEGT. V lost 2 bases to trimming and J lost 5 bases, with 12 bases between them. This CDR3 region has 14 residues. Written as DNA, the CDR3 is TGTGCCAGCAGTTACGGGGACCAGACGGAGACCCAGTACTTC. Translating gives CASSYGDQTETQYF.

This rearrangement joins TRBV24-1 to TRBJ1-4; D gene uncertain. With 3 bases removed from V and 8 bases from J, the gap between germline ends came to 12 bases. The CDR3 is 14 amino acids. The germline V gene encodes CDR1 KGHDR and CDR2 SFDVKD. CDR3 coding DNA: TGTGCCACCAGTGATATTGAAGGGCTGGAAAAACTGTTTTTT. It is translated as CATSDIEGLEKLFF.

For this clonotype: A much more abundant neighbour one base away suggests this may be a read error. No conserved phenylalanine or tryptophan is present at the end of the CDR3, so a read error is the likely explanation. The chain is built from TRBV5-1 and TRBJ2-7; tentative D call: TRBD1 (5 bases). The length of the CDR3 is 16 residues. V dropped 5 bases and J dropped 2 bases, with 20 bases sitting between them. Germline V CDR1 and CDR2: SGHRS, YFSETQ. The CDR3 is CASSLSGINFTYEQYL. For the CDR3, the DNA is TGCGCCAGCAGTTTATCAGGGATAAACTTCACCTACGAGCAGTACCTC.

This clonotype was seen just once. This chain links TRBV19 with TRBJ1-1; 7 bases fit TRBD1. The V gene end was trimmed by 3 bases and the J gene end by 4 bases; junction bases not matched to a gene: 8. Germline CDR1 reads LNHDA; CDR2 reads SQIVND (reference sequence). This CDR3 spans 15 amino acids. The CDR3 region has the DNA TGTGCCAGTAGTATGTACAGGGGCGCGGCCACTGAAGCTTTCTTT. It yields the protein CASSMYRGAATEAFF.

The V and J genes are TRBV20-1 and TRBJ2-5, with 7 bases that match TRBD2. CDR3 length equals 13 residues. CDR1 and CDR2 from the germline V gene are DFQATT and SNEGSKA (reference sequence). In nucleotides, the CDR3 is TGCAGCCCGCTACCCAGCGGGGACGAGACCCAGTACTTC. Its protein is CSPLPSGDETQYF.

In the case of this clonotype: Here the CDR3 omits its conserved ending phenylalanine or tryptophan, so a read error is the likely source. The limits of the CDR3 on the DNA are not certain, so only TCRdb's listed CDR3 is given. The V gene is TRBV19, the J gene TRBJ1-3. CDR1 and CDR2 (germline): LNHDA, SQIVND (reference sequence). The CDR3 has 11 residues if both end residues are counted. The CDR3 loop reads CASSIGTSGAT.

This clonotype was recorded once. The chain links TRBV10-3 to TRBJ1-1, with 9 bases that match TRBD1. Trimming at V came to 10 bases and at J to 1 base, leaving 10 bases not matched to a gene. The germline gives CDR1 ENHRY, CDR2 SYGVKD. This CDR3 region has 15 residues. Here the CDR3 DNA reads TGTGCCACCCTGACAGGGGGAGACCAGAACACTGAAGCTTTCTTT. Amino acids: CATLTGGDQNTEAFF.

J is TRBJ2-7 and V is TRBV7-2; no clear D. The CDR3 consists of 14 residues. Germline V lookup: CDR1 SGHTA, CDR2 FQGNSA. Trimming shortened V by 5 bases and J by 2 bases, and 13 bases separated the two germline ends. The DNA of the CDR3 is TGTGCCAGCAGCCTCGGATCATATACCTACGAGCAGTACGTC. Encoded protein: CASSLGSYTYEQYV.

V and J are TRBV7-6 and TRBJ2-3; D may be TRBD2 (6 bases). Germline values: CDR1 SGHVS, CDR2 FNYEAQ. This CDR3 spans 15 amino acids. Trimming left V 1 base short and J 0 bases short, with 8 bases between. The CDR3 DNA follows: TGTGCCAGCAGCTTAGACGGGACTAGCACAGATACGCAGTATTTT. It specifies CASSLDGTSTDTQYF.

To note about this clonotype: Given a much more abundant clone one base away, this may be a read error. This chain joins TRBV9 and TRBJ2-7; D possibly matches TRBD1 or TRBD2 (5 bases each). The germline gives CDR1 SGDLS, CDR2 YYNGEE. V lost 5 bases and J lost 9, with 18 bases in between. The length of the CDR3 is 13 residues. CDR3 loop: CASSQGRFWGQYF. DNA of the CDR3: TGTGCCAGCAGTCAGGGACGGTTCTGGGGGCAGTACTTC.

V is TRBV7-3 and J is TRBJ2-1; 10 positions match TRBD2. CDR3 length: 19 residues. Looked up from germline, CDR1 is SGHTA and CDR2 is FQGTGA. The trim removed 5 bases at V and 7 bases at J, leaving 20 bases unmatched. The CDR3 region is CASSRRVRTSGTLGNEQFF. As DNA, the CDR3 is TGTGCCAGCAGCCGCAGAGTAAGGACTAGCGGTACCCTCGGGAATGAGCAGTTCTTC. Looking up the rest from reference TRBV7-3 and TRBJ2-1 gives the full variable domain: GAGVSQTPSNKVTEKGKYVELRCDPISGHTALYWYRQSLGQGPEFLIYFQGTGAADDSGLPNDRFFAVRPEGSVSTLKIQRTERGDSAVYLCASSRRVRTSGTLGNEQFFGPGTRLTVL.